The 7 T cell receptor beta chains reported below all come from one sample, sequenced in a study of T-cell reconstitution after alpha-beta-depleted transplantation in children. A library of TCRbeta sequences, prepared with unique molecular identifiers, was generated. MiXCR was run by TCRdb on the PCR reads, yielding one entry per CDR3 protein. The table shows approximately 400,000 distinct CDR3 sequences, with roughly 15% occurring only once. The sequencing used PBMCs, mostly from graft donor cells, collected 360 days after TCRalphabeta/CD19-depleted stem cell transplant. These receptors came from a boy less than two years old who had a stem cell transplant for Wiskott-Aldrich syndrome, so the T cells may come from the graft donor.

This clonotype was picked up a small number of times. The rearrangement uses TRBV10-3 and TRBJ2-7; D gene unclear. Per germline, CDR1 ENHRY and CDR2 SYGVKD. The length of the CDR3 is 14 residues. The V and J ends lost 3 bases and 1 base respectively, with 10 bases between them. CDR3 sequence: CAISDSGPSYEQYF. The DNA of the CDR3 is TGTGCCATCAGTGACTCCGGACCTTCCTACGAGCAGTACTTC.

The V call is TRBV5-6, the J call TRBJ2-7; 8 bases line up with TRBD2. The germline gives CDR1 SGHDT, CDR2 YYEEEE. The trim removed 4 bases at V and 1 base at J, leaving 13 bases unmatched. CDR3 length: 17 amino acids. The CDR3 protein is CASSPGTRPTMSYEQYF. DNA for the CDR3: TGTGCCAGCAGCCCCGGGACTAGGCCTACCATGTCCTACGAGCAGTACTTC.

This clonotype has just a few counts. The V call is TRBV5-1, the J call TRBJ2-5, with 7 bases that match TRBD2. Unmatched junction bases numbered 4, after V lost 4 bases and J lost 4 bases. The CDR3 has 13 amino acids. Germline V gene lookup returns CDR1 SGHRS and CDR2 YFSETQ. As DNA, the CDR3 is TGCGCCAGCAGCGAACCGGGAGGAGAGACCCAGTACTTC. Encoded protein: CASSEPGGETQYF.

This clonotype was counted only a few times. The gene calls are TRBV10-3 and TRBJ2-7; 8 bases are a match to TRBD2. Looked up from germline, CDR1 is ENHRY and CDR2 is SYGVKD. The CDR3 covers 15 residues. The J segment lost 5 bases and the V segment lost 5 bases, leaving 11 bases of the junction unmatched. The CDR3: CAISPRGGPQNEQYF. The CDR3 DNA follows: TGTGCCATCAGTCCCCGGGGGGGCCCCCAGAACGAGCAGTACTTC.

The chain recombines TRBV10-3 with TRBJ2-7; D is possibly TRBD1 (6 bases). V dropped 2 bases and J dropped 5 bases, with 16 bases sitting between them. This CDR3 spans 15 amino acids. CDR1 and CDR2 from the germline V gene are ENHRY and SYGVKD. The DNA of the CDR3 is TGTGCCATCAGTGAGCCCCCGGGGCGGACAGACGAGCAGTACTTC. Protein sequence: CAISEPPGRTDEQYF.

In this sample, this clonotype turned up a few times. The rearrangement joins TRBV15 to TRBJ2-2, with D perhaps TRBD1 (5 bases). Trimming left V 8 bases short and J 2 bases short, with 21 bases between. This CDR3 is 17 amino acids long. Germline lookup yields CDR1 LNHNV and CDR2 YYDKDF (reference sequence). The CDR3 spells CATGQGSLLYNTGELFF. As DNA, the CDR3 is TGTGCCACCGGTCAGGGCAGTCTCCTCTACAACACCGGGGAGCTGTTTTTT. Full variable domain (rest looked up from reference TRBV15 and TRBJ2-2): DAMVIQNPRYQVTQFGKPVTLSCSQTLNHNVMYWYQQKSSQAPKLLFHYYDKDFNNEADTPDNFQSRRPNTSFCFLDIRSPGLGDTAMYLCATGQGSLLYNTGELFFGEGSRLTVL.

The J gene is TRBJ1-5, the V gene TRBV6-2 or TRBV6-3, with 7 bases fitting TRBD1. This CDR3 contains 13 residues. CDR1 MNHEY and CDR2 SVGEGT come from the germline V gene. V lost 5 bases, J lost 8 bases, and 6 bases stayed unmatched. The CDR3 loop reads CASSKQGIEPQHF. The CDR3 DNA follows: TGTGCCAGCAGTAAACAGGGGATTGAGCCCCAGCATTTT.